This TCR beta chain came from a study of T cell changes during pregnancy in multiple sclerosis. The data were produced by immunoSEQ multiplex PCR, yet TCRdb's version contains in-frame clones alone and is incomplete. The sample holds about 84,000 clones; approximately 95% are singletons and the top ten take about 0.94%. This receptor was obtained from a female donor in good health, enrolled as a control in a pregnancy study. Sequencing used peripheral blood, obtained in the second trimester of pregnancy.

The CDR3 nucleotides are TGTGCCAGCAGCCAAGCGACAGGCTACCAAGAGACCCAGTACTTC. Amino acids: CASSQATGYQETQYF. The V call is TRBV7-9, the J call TRBJ2-5, with a tentative D call TRBD1 (6 bases). Trimming took off 5 bases at V and 0 bases at J, with 13 bases between the two ends. The CDR3 is 15 residues long. Germline CDR1 and CDR2: SEHNR and FQNEAQ (reference sequence).